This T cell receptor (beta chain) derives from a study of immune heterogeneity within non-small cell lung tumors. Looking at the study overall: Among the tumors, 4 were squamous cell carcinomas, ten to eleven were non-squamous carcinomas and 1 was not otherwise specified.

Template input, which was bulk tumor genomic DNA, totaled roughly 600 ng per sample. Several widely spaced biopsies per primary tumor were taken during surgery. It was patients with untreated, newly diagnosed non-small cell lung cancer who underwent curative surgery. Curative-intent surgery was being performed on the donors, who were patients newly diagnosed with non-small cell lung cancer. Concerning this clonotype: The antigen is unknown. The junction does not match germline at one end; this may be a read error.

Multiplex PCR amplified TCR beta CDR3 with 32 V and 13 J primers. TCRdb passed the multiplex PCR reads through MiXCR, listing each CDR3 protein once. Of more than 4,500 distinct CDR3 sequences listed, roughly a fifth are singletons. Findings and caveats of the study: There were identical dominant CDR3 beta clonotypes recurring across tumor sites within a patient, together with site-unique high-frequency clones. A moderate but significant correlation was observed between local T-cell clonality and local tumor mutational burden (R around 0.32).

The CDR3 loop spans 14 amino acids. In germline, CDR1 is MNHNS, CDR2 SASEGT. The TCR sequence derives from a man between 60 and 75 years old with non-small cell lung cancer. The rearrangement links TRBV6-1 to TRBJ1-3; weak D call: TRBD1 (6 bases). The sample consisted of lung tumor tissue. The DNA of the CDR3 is TGTGCCAACAGAGCAGGGGCACCCGGAAATACCATATATTTT. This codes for CANRAGAPGNTIYF.